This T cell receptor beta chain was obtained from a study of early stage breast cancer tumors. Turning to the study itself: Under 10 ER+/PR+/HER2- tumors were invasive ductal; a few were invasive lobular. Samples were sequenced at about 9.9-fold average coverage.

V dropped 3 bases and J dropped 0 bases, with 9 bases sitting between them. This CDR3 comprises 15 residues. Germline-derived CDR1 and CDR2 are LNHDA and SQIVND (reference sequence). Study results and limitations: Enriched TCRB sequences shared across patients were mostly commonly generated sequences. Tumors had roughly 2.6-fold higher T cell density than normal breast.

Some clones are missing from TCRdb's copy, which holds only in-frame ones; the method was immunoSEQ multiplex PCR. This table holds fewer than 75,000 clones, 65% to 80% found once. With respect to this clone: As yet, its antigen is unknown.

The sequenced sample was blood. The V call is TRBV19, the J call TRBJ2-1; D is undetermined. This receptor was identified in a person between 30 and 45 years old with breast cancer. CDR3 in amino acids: CASSMSADSYNEQFF. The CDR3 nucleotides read TGTGCCAGTAGTATGTCGGCTGACTCCTACAATGAGCAGTTCTTC.